The sequence of this T cell receptor (beta chain) was determined in a study of OX40 agonist ivuxolimab in advanced cancers. Whole-study context: With a range of roughly 20 to 85, age averaged about 58 years, and more than 75% were male.

Sampling of blood occurred at baseline, cycle 4 day 1, and cycle 7 day 1. Per germline, CDR1 SNHLY and CDR2 FYNNEI. J was trimmed by 7 bases and V by 4 bases; bases with no gene match: 10. The CDR3 covers 15 residues. Clones were read by immunoSEQ multiplex PCR, and TCRdb kept only the in-frame ones, dropping some. The top ten hold about 2.6% of the sample, which has 55,000 to 70,000 clones, around 86% seen once. The input for sequencing was CD4+ or CD8+ T cells sorted from blood, taken in a trial of the OX40 agonist ivuxolimab. This chain uses TRBV2 with TRBJ1-5, with TRBD1 matching 7 bases. This TCR came from an adult with an advanced solid tumor such as melanoma, head and neck, liver or kidney cancer. The DNA for the CDR3 is TGTGCCAGCAGTGTAGGGGGACAGACTAACCAGCCCCAGCATTTT. Its protein product is CASSVGGQTNQPQHF.